This entry lists 30 T cell receptor beta chains sequenced from one sample in a study of T cells in Graves' hyperthyroidism and ophthalmopathy. Researchers took RNA transcripts and amplified the TCR beta CDR3 regions from them. The HTBI primer set drove a first-round RT-PCR of the TCR CDR3. TCRdb reprocessed the multiplex PCR reads via MiXCR and lists one record per CDR3 protein. The sample consists of about 260,000 distinct CDR3 sequences, less than 30% of them appearing once. The sequencing input was blood. The origin of the receptors is a man aged 40-49 years with Graves' hyperthyroidism that later progressed to Graves' ophthalmopathy.

The chain couples TRBV24-1 to TRBJ1-5, with D hard to call. This CDR3 has 13 residues. Looked up from germline, CDR1 is KGHDR and CDR2 is SFDVKD. Trimming stripped 2 bases from V and 5 bases from J, with 6 bases between. The CDR3 coding sequence is TGTGCCACCAGTGATTCCCCTGATCAGCCCCAGCATTTT. Its protein is CATSDSPDQPQHF.

The V call is TRBV6-1, the J call TRBJ2-5, with 8 bases aligning to TRBD1. From germline, CDR1 is MNHNS and CDR2 SASEGT. V shed 4 bases, J shed 2 bases, and the junction held 3 bases outside the gene matches. The CDR3 extends over 14 amino acids. CDR3 coding DNA: TGTGCCAGCAGTGTACAGGGGGTACAAGAGACCCAGTACTTC. It specifies CASSVQGVQETQYF.

The chain recombines TRBV20-1 with TRBJ2-7, with 8 bases fitting TRBD2. Germline lookup yields CDR1 DFQATT and CDR2 SNEGSKA (reference sequence). The CDR3 has 14 amino acids. The V and J ends lost 7 bases and 0 bases, in that order; junction bases with no gene match: 8. The CDR3 here is CSVEAGGNSYEQYF. DNA of the CDR3: TGCAGTGTCGAGGCGGGAGGTAACTCCTACGAGCAGTACTTC.

This clonotype was seen at least ten times. The genes are TRBV5-1 and TRBJ1-2; D unresolved. Germline V gene data show CDR1 as SGHRS and CDR2 as YFSETQ. This CDR3 spans 14 amino acids. The V and J ends lost 5 bases and 6 bases respectively, with 17 bases between them. The CDR3 nucleotides read TGCGCCAGCAGGGTTGCGGACCTCGGGCATGGCTACACCTTC. Translated: CASRVADLGHGYTF.

This rearrangement joins TRBV6-1 to TRBJ2-7; D is unclear. The CDR3 is 15 amino acids. V lost 1 base and J 0 bases, leaving 10 bases between the germline ends. CDR1 and CDR2 (germline): MNHNS, SASEGT. The DNA of the CDR3 is TGTGCCAGCAGTGAAGAGCGCCAGAGCTCCTACGAGCAGTACTTC. Its protein product is CASSEERQSSYEQYF.

This clonotype was seen at least ten times. This chain links TRBV27 with TRBJ2-7; D is perhaps TRBD1 or TRBD2 (5 bases each). There are 14 residues in the CDR3. V was cut by 5 bases and J by 6 bases, with 17 bases left in between. Per the germline V gene, CDR1 is MNHEY and CDR2 is SMNVEV (reference sequence). CDR3 sequence: CASSPLGDRPEQYF. The CDR3 region has the DNA TGTGCCAGCAGTCCTTTGGGGGACCGTCCCGAGCAGTACTTC.

The chain uses TRBV14 and TRBJ2-3; 8 bases align to TRBD2. The CDR3 is 16 residues long. Germline V lookup: CDR1 SGHDN, CDR2 FVKESK. J gave up 0 bases and V 4 bases, and 6 bases lay outside the gene matches. The DNA for the CDR3 is TGTGCCAGCAGCCGATTTAGCGGGACTAGCACAGATACGCAGTATTTT. Protein product: CASSRFSGTSTDTQYF.

The gene calls are TRBV12-3 or TRBV12-4 and TRBJ1-1; the D gene is possibly TRBD1 (5 bases). The CDR3 loop spans 14 amino acids. Trimming removed 6 bases from V and 4 bases from J, with 15 bases in between. The chain's CDR3 is CASRPRGFRTEAFF. The CDR3 region has the DNA TGTGCCAGCAGGCCCCGGGGGTTCCGCACTGAAGCTTTCTTT.

Points on this clonotype: This may stem from a read error, because a much larger clone lies one nucleotide away. The chain is built from TRBV12-3 or TRBV12-4 and TRBJ2-2; TRBD1 might be the D (6 bases). V was clipped by 6 bases and J by 1 base, with 6 bases between them. The CDR3 totals 13 residues. Here the CDR3 reads CASRGQNTGELFF. In nucleotides, the CDR3 is TGTGCCAGCAGGGGACAGAACACCGGGGAGCTGTTTTTT.

This clonotype was seen at least ten times. V gene TRBV4-2 combines with J gene TRBJ1-2; 8 nucleotides line up with TRBD1. Germline CDR1 reads LGHNA; CDR2 reads YNFKEQ. Unmatched junction bases numbered 7, after V lost 0 bases and J lost 7 bases. CDR3 size: 15 residues. The CDR3 protein is CASSQDRGQEGGYTF. The CDR3 DNA reads as TGTGCCAGCAGCCAAGATCGGGGACAGGAAGGTGGCTACACCTTC.

V gene TRBV7-8 combines with J gene TRBJ1-1; D is ambiguous. From germline, CDR1 is SGHVS and CDR2 FQNEAQ. The CDR3 covers 16 residues. The germline V and J ends were trimmed by 0 bases and 4 bases, with 15 bases remaining between them. The CDR3 spells CASSLAEPPRGTEAFF. The CDR3, as DNA: TGTGCCAGCAGCTTAGCGGAACCTCCCCGGGGCACTGAAGCTTTCTTT.

Many counts were recorded for this clonotype. The CDR3 region has the DNA TGTGCCAGCTTCACTCGACAGGGCTTCTCTGGAAACACCATATATTTT. Translating it yields CASFTRQGFSGNTIYF. The rearrangement uses TRBV11-2 and TRBJ1-3, with 7 positions matching TRBD1. Germline CDR1 is SGHAT and CDR2 is FQNNGV. The CDR3 is 16 residues long. With 8 bases clipped from V and 0 bases from J, the junction kept 10 bases outside the gene matches.

V is TRBV7-2 and J is TRBJ2-5; D uncertain. This CDR3 has 16 residues. Germline V gene data show CDR1 as SGHTA and CDR2 as FQGNSA. V was pared by 5 bases and J by 5 bases, with 21 bases between. CDR3 bases: TGTGCCAGCAGCCCCTTTTTGCGGTCCCCACCGGAGACCCAGTACTTC. It yields the protein CASSPFLRSPPETQYF.

This clonotype occurred many times. The chain couples TRBV24-1 to TRBJ1-3; unclear D gene. The germline V and J ends were trimmed by 4 bases and 3 bases, with 9 bases remaining between them. The germline V gene encodes CDR1 KGHDR and CDR2 SFDVKD. This CDR3 is built from 14 residues. The CDR3: CATSDPGDGNTIYF. The CDR3 DNA sequence: TGTGCCACCAGTGACCCCGGGGATGGAAACACCATATATTTT.

The rearrangement links TRBV30 to TRBJ1-2; perhaps TRBD1 as D (6 bases). The germline CDR1 and CDR2 sequences are GTSNPN and SVGIG (reference sequence). The CDR3 sequence is 11 residues long. The CDR3 DNA is TGTGCTAAGGGGGAGAACTATGGCTACACCTTC. Its protein product is CAKGENYGYTF.

The sample holds many counts of this clonotype. V gene TRBV30 combines with J gene TRBJ2-7; no definite D call. Trimming cost V 0 bases and J 4 bases, with 10 bases left between them. The CDR3 sequence is 13 residues long. Germline V gene sequence: CDR1 GTSNPN, CDR2 SVGIG (reference sequence). CDR3 residues: CAWSVNVEYEQYF. In DNA form, the CDR3 reads TGTGCCTGGAGTGTGAACGTCGAGTACGAGCAGTACTTC.

This clonotype was seen at least ten times. The chain couples TRBV10-3 to TRBJ2-7, with TRBD2 matching over 14 bases. In germline, CDR1 is ENHRY, CDR2 SYGVKD. The CDR3 extends over 13 amino acids. The ends lost 8 bases at V and 7 bases at J; junction bases unmatched: 4. The DNA for the CDR3 is TGTGCCATCGGGACTAGCGGGGGCATGGAGCAGTACTTC. It codes for CAIGTSGGMEQYF.

Worth noting for this clonotype: At one end the junction does not follow the germline gene, possibly because of a read error. V usage is TRBV7-8 and J usage is TRBJ1-3; D remains unclear. The CDR3 spans 14 residues. CDR1 is SGHVS, CDR2 FQNEAQ, per germline. The CDR3 protein is CASSTRRSGNNIYF. DNA for the CDR3: TGTGCCAGCAGTACACGGCGCTCTGGAAACAACATATATTTT.

This rearrangement joins TRBV5-1 to TRBJ1-2, with D possibly matching TRBD1 (6 bases). V dropped 4 bases and J dropped 8 bases, with 15 bases sitting between them. Germline assignment: CDR1 SGHRS and CDR2 YFSETQ. There are 13 residues in the CDR3. CDR3 sequence reads: CASSQGQSYGYTF. CDR3 DNA: TGCGCCAGCAGCCAAGGACAGTCCTACGGCTACACCTTC.

This clonotype was found a few times. The rearrangement uses TRBV7-2 and TRBJ1-1; D not resolved. Trimming pared 1 base from V and 5 bases from J, leaving 8 bases between. This CDR3 region has 13 residues. The germline V gene has CDR1 SGHTA and CDR2 FQGNSA. DNA of the CDR3: TGTGCCAGCAGCTTAGGTGCGATGACTGAAGCTTTCTTT. Translating it yields CASSLGAMTEAFF.

This clonotype appeared many times. This sequence joins TRBV4-1 and TRBJ1-2; a possible D gene is TRBD1 (6 bases). CDR1 MGHRA and CDR2 YSYEKL come from the germline V gene. V lost 2 bases, J lost 4 bases, and 11 bases lay in between. This CDR3 is built from 14 residues. The CDR3 nucleotides are TGCGCCAGCAGCCAAAGACAGGTTGGCTATGGCTACACCTTC. Translated: CASSQRQVGYGYTF.

This clonotype appeared many times. The chain joins TRBV9 to TRBJ1-2; no clear D gene. The CDR3 totals 14 residues. V dropped 2 bases and J dropped 4 bases, with 12 bases sitting between them. CDR1 is SGDLS and CDR2 is YYNGEE in the germline V gene. The CDR3 region has the DNA TGTGCCAGCAGCGTTCGTCCAGAAGGCTATGGCTACACCTTC. Translated, it gives CASSVRPEGYGYTF.

In its sample, this clonotype was seen a few times. This chain uses TRBV11-3 with TRBJ2-4, with TRBD2 matching 13 bases. V trimming: 7 bases; J trimming: 0 bases; junction bases outside the gene matches: 18. Germline V gene sequence: CDR1 SGHNT, CDR2 YENEEA. The CDR3 extends over 21 amino acids. The CDR3: CASTKTELLAGGPVAKNIQYF. The DNA of the CDR3 is TGTGCCAGCACCAAGACGGAGTTACTAGCGGGAGGGCCGGTAGCCAAAAACATTCAGTACTTC.

This clonotype appeared many times. The chain carries TRBV19 and TRBJ1-5; 7 bases align to TRBD1. Germline CDR1 is LNHDA and CDR2 is SQIVND (reference sequence). Germline trimming cut 1 base from V and 7 bases from J; bases unmatched to any gene: 10. This CDR3 region has 16 residues. DNA of the CDR3: TGTGCCAGTAGTATAGGCTACGGACAGGCCGAGCAGCCCCAGCATTTT. Translation: CASSIGYGQAEQPQHF. Variable domain in full (rest from reference TRBV19 and TRBJ1-5): DGGITQSPKYLFRKEGQNVTLSCEQNLNHDAMYWYRQDPGQGLRLIYYSQIVNDFQKGDIAEGYSVSREKKESFPLTVTSAQKNPTAFYLCASSIGYGQAEQPQHFGDGTRLSIL.

CDR3 sequence: CASSRTSGSGQETQYF. In nucleotides, the CDR3 is TGTGCCAGCAGCAGGACTAGCGGGAGTGGACAAGAGACCCAGTACTTC. The V call is TRBV7-6, the J call TRBJ2-5; the match to TRBD2 covers 13 bases. CDR1 and CDR2 from the germline V gene are SGHVS and FNYEAQ. There are 16 residues in the CDR3. Trimming cost V 5 bases and J 2 bases; bases outside gene matches: 5.

This clonotype was seen at least ten times. The rearrangement joins TRBV11-2 to TRBJ1-1; 8 nucleotides line up with TRBD1. The V segment lost 8 bases and the J segment 4 bases; nucleotides outside the gene matches: 6. CDR3 length: 13 amino acids. CDR1 and CDR2 from the germline V gene are SGHAT and FQNNGV. The CDR3 loop is CASLRQGSTEAFF. In nucleotides, the CDR3 is TGTGCCAGCCTGCGACAGGGGAGCACTGAAGCTTTCTTT.

This clonotype was counted at least ten times. The chain carries TRBV20-1 and TRBJ2-7; 10 bases match TRBD1. Trimming removed 6 bases from V and 3 bases from J; junction bases left unmatched: 8. The CDR3 extends over 14 amino acids. Germline V gene lookup returns CDR1 DFQATT and CDR2 SNEGSKA (reference sequence). The CDR3 region is CSANRDRGFYEQYF. DNA for the CDR3: TGCAGTGCCAACCGGGACAGGGGTTTCTACGAGCAGTACTTC.

This clonotype showed up many times. The genes are TRBV19 and TRBJ1-5, with D hard to call. Deletions cut 5 bases from V and 2 bases from J, with 13 bases between. Per the germline V gene, CDR1 is LNHDA and CDR2 is SQIVND (reference sequence). This CDR3 has 15 residues. The CDR3 DNA is TGTGCCAGTAGTGCCCAAGGGCCCGGCAATCAGCCCCAGCATTTT. Encoded protein: CASSAQGPGNQPQHF.

V is TRBV28 and J is TRBJ1-1; perhaps TRBD1 as D (5 bases). Deletions cut 8 bases from V and 4 bases from J, with 20 bases between. There are 15 residues in the CDR3. Germline CDR1 MDHEN, CDR2 SYDVKM. This CDR3 reads CASVEQGASSTEAFF. The CDR3 DNA reads as TGTGCCAGCGTAGAGCAGGGCGCGAGCAGCACTGAAGCTTTCTTT.

This clonotype was found many times. The V gene is TRBV24-1, the J gene TRBJ1-2; a weak D match, TRBD1 (6 bases). The CDR3 is made up of 11 amino acids. Germline V lookup: CDR1 KGHDR, CDR2 SFDVKD. V shed 9 bases and J shed 5 bases, with 9 bases lying between them. For the CDR3, the DNA is TGTGCCACCTCGGGACATTATGGCTACACCTTC. The encoded protein is CATSGHYGYTF.